Detailed here is one TCR beta chain. Its antigen remains unidentified. Germline-derived CDR1 and CDR2 are SGHTA and FQGTGA. The CDR3 has 13 amino acids. This sample is drawn from a study of T cells expressing NK-cell markers. At the level of the study: One of eight sequenced donors was HCMV-seronegative; the other seven were seropositive.

A 5'RACE template switching approach incorporating UMIs was used to make TCR beta cDNA. TCRdb re-analyzed the 5' RACE reads; it lists each CDR3 protein once, without DNA. The data show 450,000 to 600,000 distinct CDR3 sequences, and the top ten clones hold under 4.5%. Study conclusions and caveats: About six donors showed dominant NKG2C+ clonotypes comprising about 1.0-7.5% of their CD8+ T cells.

The material sequenced was blood T cells: a sorted CD56 or NKG2C T cell subset, CD4+ or CD8+ T cells, or bulk PBMC T cells (not recorded which). The chain uses TRBV7-3 and TRBJ2-1. The TCR sequence derives from a young man in good health. The chain's CDR3 is CASSLIWGGEQFF.